This T cell receptor beta chain was documented in a study of identifying expanded T cells in peripheral blood. This clone was detected only once. Sequencing was performed with immunoSEQ multiplex PCR; in TCRdb, only in-frame clones are kept and a portion is missing. Of about 100,000 clones in the sample, about 90% were seen once. With 2 bases removed from V and 1 base from J, the gap between germline ends came to 7 bases. Germline CDR1 reads SQVTM; CDR2 reads ANQGSEA. The CDR3 has 13 residues. The receptor's source is a person between 18 and 75 years old in good health. Input material: blood. This chain joins TRBV29-1 and TRBJ2-3; D tentatively reads TRBD1 or TRBD2 (5 bases each). The CDR3 sequence is CSVERGGTDTQYF. The CDR3 region has the DNA TGCAGCGTTGAAAGAGGGGGCACAGATACGCAGTATTTT.